The sequence of this TCR beta chain was determined in a study of cytomegalovirus exposure and HLA in healthy donors. With 1 base removed from V and 6 bases from J, the gap between germline ends came to 22 bases. The CDR3 contains 17 residues. In germline, CDR1 is SGHRS, CDR2 YFSETQ. As regards this clone: Its antigen remains unknown.

Study conclusions and caveats: HLA restriction was apparent for most CMV-associated TCR beta chains in a later analysis. The authors reported that TCR beta sequences could predict HLA-A and HLA-B alleles. These predictions were accurate for most subjects in the first cohort.

The study ran its PCR with 60 Vbeta and 13 Jbeta primers. Clones were read by immunoSEQ multiplex PCR, and TCRdb kept only the in-frame ones, dropping some. The repertoire consists of around 200,000 clones, with around four fifths occurring once and the leading ten covering approximately 2.4%. The sequence was obtained from a woman aged 50 to 60 in good health and CMV-seropositive. What was sequenced was PBMCs. The rearrangement joins TRBV5-1 to TRBJ1-1, with D perhaps matching TRBD1 (5 bases). CDR3 sequence: CASSLWGEGLTNPEAFF. As DNA, the CDR3 is TGCGCCAGCAGCTTGTGGGGGGAGGGCCTAACTAACCCTGAAGCTTTCTTT.